This passage covers 24 T cell receptor beta chains from one sample sequenced in a study of cytotoxic CD8 clonotypes in ibrutinib-treated CLL. Profiled with immunoSEQ multiplex PCR; TCRdb holds only in-frame clones, not every one. The sample contains about 72,000 clones, 80% of which appear only once. This sample comprised PBMCs, obtained at disease progression, from a patient treated with ibrutinib. Every receptor here comes from a human donor with chronic lymphocytic leukemia.

V gene TRBV30 combines with J gene TRBJ2-6, with D unclear. Germline V lookup: CDR1 GTSNPN, CDR2 SVGIG (reference sequence). The CDR3 totals 21 residues. Trimming shortened V by 0 bases and J by 0 bases, and 24 bases separated the two germline ends. The CDR3 loop reads CAWSVLLYGGPGRSGANVLTF. The CDR3, as DNA: TGTGCCTGGAGTGTTTTACTCTACGGTGGACCCGGACGCTCTGGGGCCAACGTCCTGACTTTC.

The chain joins TRBV6-5 to TRBJ2-7; D may be TRBD1 (6 bases). The CDR3 has 13 amino acids. With 2 bases removed from V and 3 bases from J, the gap between germline ends came to 8 bases. Germline V gene sequence: CDR1 MNHEY, CDR2 SVGAGI. The CDR3, as DNA: TGTGCCAGCAGTTACCACAGGGACTACGAGCAGTACTTC. This codes for CASSYHRDYEQYF.

In its sample, this clone was seen a few times. An end of the junction does not agree with germline; a read error may underlie this. This chain links TRBV9 with TRBJ2-1; 10 bases are a match to TRBD2. This CDR3 is 14 amino acids long. Looked up from germline, CDR1 is SGDLS and CDR2 is YYNGEE. The DNA for the CDR3 is TGTGCCAGCAACGTAGCGGGAGGCCGCAATGAGCAGTTCTTC. Encoded protein: CASNVAGGRNEQFF.

CDR3 amino acids: CASKQAGVSTDTQYF. CDR3 DNA sequence: TGTGCCAGCAAACAAGCGGGGGTTAGCACAGATACGCAGTATTTT. The genes are TRBV2 and TRBJ2-3, with 8 positions matching TRBD2. The CDR3 extends over 15 amino acids. CDR1 and CDR2 (germline): SNHLY, FYNNEI. Unmatched junction bases numbered 6, after V lost 7 bases and J lost 0 bases.

V gene TRBV6-5 combines with J gene TRBJ2-7, with 11 bases that match TRBD1. Germline V gives CDR1 MNHEY, CDR2 SVGAGI. CDR3 length: 15 amino acids. Trimming at V came to 6 bases and at J to 1 base, leaving 5 bases not matched to a gene. The CDR3 sequence: CASRSGQGASYEQYF. In nucleotides, the CDR3 is TGTGCCAGCAGATCCGGACAGGGGGCTTCCTACGAGCAGTACTTC.

In its sample, this clone was seen once. The chain recombines TRBV5-1 with TRBJ2-7; a weak D match, TRBD2 (6 bases). V was pared by 2 bases and J by 7 bases, with 10 bases between. The CDR3 extends over 12 amino acids. CDR1 and CDR2 from the germline V gene are SGHRS and YFSETQ. For the CDR3, the DNA is TGCGCCAGCAGCTTCTCCGGAGGGGAGCAGTACTTC. Translation gives CASSFSGGEQYF.

This clone has only a few counts. V usage is TRBV4-2 and J usage is TRBJ1-1; the D is unclear. The germline V and J ends were trimmed by 1 base and 1 base, with 7 bases remaining between them. The germline CDR1 and CDR2 sequences are LGHNA and YNFKEQ. This CDR3 is 14 amino acids long. CDR3 sequence reads: CASSQVSQNTEAFF. The CDR3 bases are TGTGCCAGCAGCCAAGTTTCCCAGAACACTGAAGCTTTCTTT.

The V and J genes are TRBV6-9 and TRBJ2-7, with 10 bases that match TRBD1. The V gene end was trimmed by 6 bases and the J gene end by 3 bases; junction bases not matched to a gene: 20. This CDR3 is 19 amino acids long. Germline V gene sequence: CDR1 MNHGY, CDR2 SVAAGI. The CDR3 region is CASSRARTGGLGPVYEQYF. CDR3 bases: TGTGCCAGCAGCCGGGCCCGGACAGGGGGGTTAGGTCCCGTCTACGAGCAGTACTTC.

V gene TRBV27 combines with J gene TRBJ2-6; TRBD1 matches 9 bases. J lost 4 bases, V lost 1 base, and 8 bases had no gene match. Per germline, CDR1 MNHEY and CDR2 SMNVEV (reference sequence). The CDR3 length is 18 residues. CDR3 in amino acids: CASSLWWTGAEGANVLTF. The CDR3 DNA reads as TGTGCCAGCAGTTTATGGTGGACAGGGGCGGAAGGGGCCAACGTCCTGACTTTC.

In this sample, this clone turned up a few times. CDR3 nucleotide sequence: TGTGCCAGCAGTTCAGGACAGGCAATCAATCAGCCCCAGCATTTT. This translates into CASSSGQAINQPQHF. The chain is built from TRBV28 and TRBJ1-5, with 7 bases matching TRBD1. The CDR3 is 15 amino acids. V was pared by 4 bases and J by 3 bases, with 6 bases of the junction left unmatched. Germline V gene sequence: CDR1 MDHEN, CDR2 SYDVKM.

V and J are TRBV19 and TRBJ1-2; unclear D gene. Germline V lookup: CDR1 LNHDA, CDR2 SQIVND (reference sequence). This CDR3 spans 11 amino acids. V was cut by 6 bases and J by 3 bases, with 5 bases left in between. The CDR3 loop reads CASRYDYGYTF. The CDR3 coding sequence is TGTGCCAGTAGGTATGACTATGGCTACACCTTC. The full variable domain, with the rest looked up from reference TRBV19 and TRBJ1-2, is DGGITQSPKYLFRKEGQNVTLSCEQNLNHDAMYWYRQDPGQGLRLIYYSQIVNDFQKGDIAEGYSVSREKKESFPLTVTSAQKNPTAFYLCASRYDYGYTFGSGTRLTVV.

V usage is TRBV5-1 and J usage is TRBJ2-1; 11 nucleotides align to TRBD1. With V trimmed by 1 base and J by 4 bases, 7 bases remained unmatched. Germline lookup yields CDR1 SGHRS and CDR2 YFSETQ. This CDR3 contains 17 residues. Here the CDR3 reads CASSLRAGTGGYNEQFF. CDR3 DNA sequence: TGCGCCAGCAGCTTGAGGGCCGGGACAGGGGGGTACAATGAGCAGTTCTTC.

J is TRBJ1-4 and V is TRBV5-1; 10 bases fit TRBD1. The CDR3 covers 14 residues. V dropped 7 bases and J dropped 8; count of bases not matched to a gene: 8. Germline V gene data show CDR1 as SGHRS and CDR2 as YFSETQ. The CDR3 DNA reads as TGCGCCAGCGCATCCGGGACAGGGGAAGAAAAACTGTTTTTT. This gives the protein CASASGTGEEKLFF.

This chain uses TRBV11-1 with TRBJ2-6; 7 positions match TRBD1. V shed 2 bases and J 8 bases; nucleotides not matched to a gene: 12. The CDR3 is 17 residues long. Germline CDR1 is SGHAT and CDR2 is FQDESV (reference sequence). The CDR3 reads CASSLKQGNSFPNVLTF. The CDR3 nucleotides read TGTGCCAGCAGCTTAAAACAGGGGAACTCCTTCCCCAACGTCCTGACTTTC.

The gene calls are TRBV7-9 and TRBJ2-2; no clear D gene. The CDR3 sequence is 14 residues long. Trimming cost V 5 bases and J 6 bases, with 13 bases left between them. Per the germline V gene, CDR1 is SEHNR and CDR2 is FQNEAQ (reference sequence). The CDR3 sequence: CASSRALSPGELFF. The CDR3 DNA is TGTGCCAGCAGCAGGGCCCTGTCCCCCGGGGAGCTGTTTTTT.

Only a few counts were recorded for this clone. The chain couples TRBV6-6 to TRBJ1-5; 8 nucleotides line up with TRBD1. The germline gives CDR1 MNHNY, CDR2 SVGAGI (reference sequence). This CDR3 is 15 amino acids long. J lost 8 bases, V lost 8 bases, and 14 bases had no gene match. CDR3 protein: CASSPGGDRTKPQHF. CDR3 DNA: TGTGCCAGCTCCCCGGGGGGGGACAGGACGAAGCCCCAGCATTTT.

The rearrangement uses TRBV19 and TRBJ2-1; 9 bases match TRBD2. The CDR3 has 13 residues. Trimming took 10 bases from V and 2 from J; bases not matched to a gene: 3. CDR1 and CDR2 from the germline V gene are LNHDA and SQIVND (reference sequence). The chain's CDR3 is CATEREAYNEQFF. The CDR3, as DNA: TGTGCCACCGAGCGGGAGGCCTACAATGAGCAGTTCTTC.

This chain links TRBV7-9 with TRBJ1-4; no reliable D call. This CDR3 has 12 amino acids. Trimming removed 3 bases at V and 7 bases at J, with 6 bases between. Germline assignment: CDR1 SEHNR and CDR2 FQNEAQ (reference sequence). The CDR3 is CASSFVGEKLFF. The CDR3 DNA sequence: TGTGCCAGCAGCTTCGTCGGTGAAAAACTGTTTTTT.

The rearrangement joins TRBV5-1 to TRBJ2-3; no clear D. This CDR3 region has 13 residues. Germline lookup yields CDR1 SGHRS and CDR2 YFSETQ. Trimming took off 7 bases at V and 4 bases at J, with 13 bases between the two ends. CDR3 loop: CASGFLGADTQYF. The DNA for the CDR3 is TGCGCCAGCGGGTTTTTGGGCGCAGATACGCAGTATTTT. Drawing the rest from reference TRBV5-1 and TRBJ2-3, the complete variable domain is KAGVTQTPRYLIKTRGQQVTLSCSPISGHRSVSWYQQTPGQGLQFLFEYFSETQRNKGNFPGRFSGRQFSNSRSEMNVSTLELGDSALYLCASGFLGADTQYFGPGTRLTVL.

This clone was seen a handful of times. DNA for the CDR3: TGTGCCAGCAGCCCTCGAGGGAGGAGCTCCTACGAGCAGTACTTC. Residues: CASSPRGRSSYEQYF. The chain links TRBV11-2 to TRBJ2-7; D possibly corresponds to TRBD2 (6 bases). The V gene lost 5 bases and the J gene lost 0 bases, with 14 bases spanning the gap. The CDR3 sequence is 15 residues long. Germline assignment: CDR1 SGHAT and CDR2 FQNNGV.

The chain links TRBV5-6 to TRBJ2-2, with D uncertain. The germline gives CDR1 SGHDT, CDR2 YYEEEE. Trimming removed 5 bases from V and 2 bases from J, with 10 bases in between. The CDR3 covers 14 residues. This CDR3 reads CASSSVHNTGELFF. The CDR3 DNA sequence: TGTGCCAGCAGTTCAGTCCACAACACCGGGGAGCTGTTTTTT.

The V call is TRBV7-9, the J call TRBJ1-1; D is uncertain. CDR1 SEHNR and CDR2 FQNEAQ come from the germline V gene (reference sequence). Trimming shortened V by 3 bases and J by 7 bases, and 6 bases separated the two germline ends. This CDR3 is 11 amino acids long. CDR3 DNA sequence: TGTGCCAGCAGCTTGGCCTTTGAAGCTTTCTTT. Its translation: CASSLAFEAFF.

There are a few counts of this clone. V gene TRBV7-9 combines with J gene TRBJ2-2; D is unresolved. This CDR3 is 11 amino acids long. Germline CDR1 SEHNR, CDR2 FQNEAQ (reference sequence). V was pared by 1 base and J by 8 bases, with 2 bases between. DNA of the CDR3: TGTGCCAGCAGCTTAGTGGGGGAGCTGTTTTTT. Its translation is CASSLVGELFF. The variable domain in full, with the rest retrieved from reference TRBV7-9 and TRBJ2-2, is DTGVSQNPRHKITKRGQNVTFRCDPISEHNRLYWYRQTLGQGPEFLTYFQNEAQLEKSRLLSDRFSAERPKGSFSTLEIQRTEQGDSAMYLCASSLVGELFFGEGSRLTVL.

This clone was seen more than once but under ten times. The V and J genes are TRBV7-7 and TRBJ2-1; the match to TRBD2 covers 7 bases. CDR1 and CDR2 from the germline V gene are SSHAT and FNYEAQ (reference sequence). CDR3 length: 16 residues. V dropped 4 bases and J dropped 10; count of bases not matched to a gene: 16. The CDR3 DNA is TGTGCCAGCAGCTCGAACCCGGGACTACCTCCTGGGGAGCAGTTCTTC. It codes for CASSSNPGLPPGEQFF.